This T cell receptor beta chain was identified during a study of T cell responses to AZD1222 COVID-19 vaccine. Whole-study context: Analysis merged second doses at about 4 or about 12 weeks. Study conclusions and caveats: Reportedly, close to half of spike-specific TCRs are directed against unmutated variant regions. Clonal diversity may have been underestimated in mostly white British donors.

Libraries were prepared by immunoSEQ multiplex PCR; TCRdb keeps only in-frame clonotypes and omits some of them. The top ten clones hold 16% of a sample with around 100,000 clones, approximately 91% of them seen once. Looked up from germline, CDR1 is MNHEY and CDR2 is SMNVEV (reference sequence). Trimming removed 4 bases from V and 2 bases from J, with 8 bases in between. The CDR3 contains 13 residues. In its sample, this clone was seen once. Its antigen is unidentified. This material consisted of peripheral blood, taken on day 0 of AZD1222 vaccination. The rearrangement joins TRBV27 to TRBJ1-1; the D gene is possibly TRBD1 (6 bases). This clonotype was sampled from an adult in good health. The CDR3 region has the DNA TGTGCCAGCAGTTACAGGGAAAACACTGAAGCTTTCTTT. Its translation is CASSYRENTEAFF.